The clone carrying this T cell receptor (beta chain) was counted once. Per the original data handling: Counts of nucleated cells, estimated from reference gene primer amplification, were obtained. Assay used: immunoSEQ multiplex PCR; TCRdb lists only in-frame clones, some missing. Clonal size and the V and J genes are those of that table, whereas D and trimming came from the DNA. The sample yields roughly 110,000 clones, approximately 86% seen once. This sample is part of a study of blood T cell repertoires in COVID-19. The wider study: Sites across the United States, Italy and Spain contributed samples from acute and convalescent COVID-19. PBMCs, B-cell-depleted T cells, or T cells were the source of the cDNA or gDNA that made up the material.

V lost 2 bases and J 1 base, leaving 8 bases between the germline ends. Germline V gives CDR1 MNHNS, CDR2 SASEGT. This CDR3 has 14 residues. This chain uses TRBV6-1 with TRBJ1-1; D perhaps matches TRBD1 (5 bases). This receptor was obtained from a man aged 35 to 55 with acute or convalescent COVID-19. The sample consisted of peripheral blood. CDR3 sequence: CASSEWGKNTEAFF. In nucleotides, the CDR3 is TGTGCCAGCAGTGAATGGGGCAAGAACACTGAAGCTTTCTTT.